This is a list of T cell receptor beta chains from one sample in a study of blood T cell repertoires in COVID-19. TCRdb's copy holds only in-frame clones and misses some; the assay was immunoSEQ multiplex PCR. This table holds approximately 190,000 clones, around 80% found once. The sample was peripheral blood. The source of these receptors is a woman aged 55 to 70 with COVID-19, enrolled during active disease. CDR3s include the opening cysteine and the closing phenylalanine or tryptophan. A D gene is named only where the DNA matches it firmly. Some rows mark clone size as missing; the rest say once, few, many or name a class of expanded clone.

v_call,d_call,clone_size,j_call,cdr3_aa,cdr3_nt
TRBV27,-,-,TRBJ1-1,CASKRSPMDTEAFF,TGTGCCAGCAAGCGGTCGCCGATGGACACTGAAGCTTTCTTT
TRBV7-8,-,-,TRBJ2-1,CASSFIRQGGYNEQFF,TGTGCCAGCAGCTTTATTCGGCAGGGAGGCTACAATGAGCAGTTCTTC
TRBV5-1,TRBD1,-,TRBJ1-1,CASSLDRGMNTEAFF,TGCGCCAGCAGCTTGGACAGGGGGATGAACACTGAAGCTTTCTTT
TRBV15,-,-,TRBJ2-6,CATWAGSGANVLTF,TGTGCCACCTGGGCGGGCTCTGGGGCCAACGTCCTGACTTTC
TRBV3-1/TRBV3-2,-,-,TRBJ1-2,CASSQDGGASNYGYTF,TGTGCCAGCAGCCAAGATGGGGGGGCTTCGAACTATGGCTACACCTTC
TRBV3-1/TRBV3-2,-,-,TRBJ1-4,CASSQGRGKLFF,TGTGCCAGCAGCCAAGGGCGGGGAAAACTGTTTTTT
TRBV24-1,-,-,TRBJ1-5,CATSDLTGPPNQPQHF,TGTGCCACCAGTGATTTGACAGGGCCCCCCAATCAGCCCCAGCATTTT
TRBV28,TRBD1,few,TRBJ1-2,CASSPWDSGFYGYTF,TGTGCCAGCAGTCCCTGGGACAGCGGGTTTTATGGCTACACCTTC
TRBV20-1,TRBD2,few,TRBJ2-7,CSASNGLAGVAEQYF,TGCAGTGCTAGTAACGGTCTAGCGGGAGTGGCCGAGCAGTACTTC
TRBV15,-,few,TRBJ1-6,CATSRRRSDSPLHF,TGTGCCACCAGTCGACGCAGGTCGGATTCACCCCTCCACTTT
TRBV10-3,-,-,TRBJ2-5,CAIGFKGEKTQYF,TGTGCCATCGGGTTTAAGGGGGAAAAGACCCAGTACTTC
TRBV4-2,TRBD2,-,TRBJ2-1,CASSQPGPQRGGMNEQFF,TGTGCCAGCAGCCAACCTGGCCCCCAGCGGGGGGGTATGAATGAGCAGTTCTTC
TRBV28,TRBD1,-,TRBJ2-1,CASSRTKHRGMYNEQFF,TGTGCCAGCAGTAGAACAAAACACAGGGGAATGTACAATGAGCAGTTCTTC
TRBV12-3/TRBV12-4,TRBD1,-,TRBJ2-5,CASSVTGQETQYF,TGTGCCAGCAGTGTGACAGGGCAAGAGACCCAGTACTTC
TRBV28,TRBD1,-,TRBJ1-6,CASSQGQGYSPLHF,TGTGCCAGCAGCCAAGGACAGGGGTATTCACCCCTCCACTTT
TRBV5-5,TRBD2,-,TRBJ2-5,CASSVSGTSGSGETQYF,TGTGCCAGCAGCGTATCCGGGACTAGCGGGTCGGGAGAGACCCAGTACTTC
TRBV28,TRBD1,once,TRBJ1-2,CASSKRTGGDYGYTF,TGTGCCAGCAGTAAACGGACAGGGGGAGACTATGGCTACACCTTC
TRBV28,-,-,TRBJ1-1,CASRLQGNTEAFF,TGTGCCAGCAGGTTACAGGGAAACACTGAAGCTTTCTTT
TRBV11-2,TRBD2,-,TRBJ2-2,CASSLGGGFGELFF,TGTGCCAGCAGCTTAGGCGGGGGATTCGGGGAGCTGTTTTTT
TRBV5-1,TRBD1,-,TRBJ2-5,CASSLGGTGPQETQYF,TGCGCCAGCAGCTTGGGGGGGACAGGGCCCCAAGAGACCCAGTACTTC
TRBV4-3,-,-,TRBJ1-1,CASSQDFGVTEAFF,TGCGCCAGCAGCCAAGATTTCGGGGTCACTGAAGCTTTCTTT
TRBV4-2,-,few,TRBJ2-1,CASSQEGEYNEQFF,TGTGCCAGCAGCCAAGAGGGCGAATACAATGAGCAGTTCTTC
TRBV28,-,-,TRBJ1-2,CASSLLGGMDYGYTF,TGTGCCAGCAGTTTATTAGGGGGAATGGACTATGGCTACACCTTC
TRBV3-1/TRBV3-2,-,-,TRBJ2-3,CASSQALSTDTQYF,TGTGCCAGCAGCCAAGCTCTGAGCACAGATACGCAGTATTTT
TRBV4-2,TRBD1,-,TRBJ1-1,CASSQDRGNTEAFF,TGTGCCAGCAGCCAGGACAGGGGGAACACTGAAGCTTTCTTT
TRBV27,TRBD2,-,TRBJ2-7,CASSLREGLYEQYF,TGTGCCAGCAGTTTGCGGGAGGGCCTTTACGAGCAGTACTTC
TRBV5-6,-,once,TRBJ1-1,CASSAKSTEAFF,TGTGCCAGCAGCGCTAAAAGCACTGAAGCTTTCTTT
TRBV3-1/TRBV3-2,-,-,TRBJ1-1,CASSQGQGTEAFF,TGTGCCAGCAGCCAAGGCCAGGGAACTGAAGCTTTCTTT
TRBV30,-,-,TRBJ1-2,CAWSVRQTINYGYTF,TGTGCCTGGAGTGTACGTCAGACAATCAACTATGGCTACACCTTC
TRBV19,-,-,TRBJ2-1,CASNVLNNEQFF,TGTGCCAGTAACGTACTTAACAATGAGCAGTTCTTC
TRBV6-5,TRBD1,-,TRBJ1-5,CATLRDRVSSAQHF,TGTGCCACCCTAAGGGACAGGGTCTCATCAGCCCAGCATTTT
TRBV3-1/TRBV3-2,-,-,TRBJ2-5,CASSPQPSEYGQETQYF,TGTGCCAGCAGCCCCCAACCTAGCGAATACGGTCAAGAGACCCAGTACTTC
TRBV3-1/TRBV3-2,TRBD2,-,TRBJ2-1,CASSQDLAGNYNEQFF,TGTGCCAGCAGCCAAGATCTAGCGGGGAATTACAATGAGCAGTTCTTC
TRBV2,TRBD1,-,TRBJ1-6,CASRGQGAAPLHF,TGTGCCAGCAGGGGACAGGGGGCGGCACCCCTCCACTTT
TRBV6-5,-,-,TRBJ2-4,CASSRDTIAKNIQYF,TGTGCCAGCAGCCGGGACACCATAGCCAAAAACATTCAGTACTTC
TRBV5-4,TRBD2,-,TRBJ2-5,CASSLAGRRETQYF,TGTGCCAGCAGCTTAGCGGGGAGAAGGGAGACCCAGTACTTC
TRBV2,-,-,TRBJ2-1,CASGPSWNEQFF,TGTGCCAGCGGCCCCTCCTGGAATGAGCAGTTCTTC
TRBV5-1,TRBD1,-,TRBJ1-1,CASSLVRAGQANTEAFF,TGCGCCAGCAGCTTGGTGAGGGCGGGACAGGCCAACACTGAAGCTTTCTTT
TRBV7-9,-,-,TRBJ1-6,CASTLREGDSPLHF,TGTGCCAGCACCCTAAGGGAAGGGGATTCACCCCTCCACTTT
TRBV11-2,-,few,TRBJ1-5,CASSLGEDQPQHF,TGTGCCAGCAGCTTAGGCGAGGATCAGCCCCAGCATTTT
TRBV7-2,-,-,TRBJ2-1,CASTLSSYNEQFF,TGTGCCAGCACCCTGAGTTCCTACAATGAGCAGTTCTTC
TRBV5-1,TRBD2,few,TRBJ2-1,CASSFSGGAVNEQFF,TGCGCCAGCAGCTTTAGCGGGGGGGCGGTCAATGAGCAGTTCTTC
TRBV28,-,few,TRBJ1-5,CASSLWGRDQPQHF,TGTGCCAGCAGTTTATGGGGGAGGGATCAGCCCCAGCATTTT
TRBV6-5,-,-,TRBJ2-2,CASSYWDKTTGELFF,TGTGCCAGCAGTTACTGGGACAAGACCACCGGGGAGCTGTTTTTT
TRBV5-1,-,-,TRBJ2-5,CASSLALAQETQYF,TGCGCCAGCAGCTTGGCACTAGCTCAAGAGACCCAGTACTTC
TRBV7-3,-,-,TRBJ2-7,CASSLSGGQTYEQYF,TGTGCCAGCAGCTTATCCGGGGGACAGACCTACGAGCAGTACTTC
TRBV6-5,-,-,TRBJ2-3,CASSYSRTSTDTQYF,TGTGCCAGCAGTTACTCAAGGACTAGCACAGATACGCAGTATTTT
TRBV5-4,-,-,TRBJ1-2,CASSLPPGSNYGYTF,TGTGCCAGCAGCTTGCCCCCAGGCTCTAACTATGGCTACACCTTC
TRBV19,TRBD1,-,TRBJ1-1,CASSIPTGGRTEAFF,TGTGCCAGTAGTATCCCGACAGGGGGGAGGACTGAAGCTTTCTTT
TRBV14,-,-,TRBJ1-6,CASSQVGRGRFSPLHF,TGTGCCAGCAGCCAAGTCGGGCGGGGTAGGTTTTCACCCCTCCACTTT
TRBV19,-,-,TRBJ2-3,CASSVLEDSTDTQYF,TGTGCCAGTAGTGTGCTTGAGGATTCCACAGATACGCAGTATTTT